This T cell receptor (beta chain) was retrieved from a study of cytomegalovirus exposure and HLA in healthy donors (dated by TCRdb to 2016 to 2017). In terms of the full investigation: According to an earlier analysis of 587 of the donors, 150 million to 200 million T cells yielded over 90 million unique TCR beta sequences and approximately 300 Gb of sequence data. The later analysis used no new phenotypic data to find candidate immune exposures, relying instead on TCR beta sequences and their occurrence across donors. An earlier analysis of fewer than 700 of the donors applied high-throughput TCR beta sequencing to assess whether each TCR beta V gene segment acted as functional or pseudogenic. Because of strong linkage in the cohort, 4 to 6 DR-DQ haplotypes were treated as single units for association and clustering. Typing coverage differed by locus: A, B, C, DRB1 and DQB1 were typed in roughly 620-630 donors, DQA1 in 500 to 550, DPA1 in some 600, and DPB1 in 450 to 480. To study patterns of TCR occurrence, a later analysis re-analyzed previously published TCR beta repertoires from 550 to 800 donors and added high-resolution HLA genotyping. Donor age, sex, ethnicity and CMV serostatus were compiled alongside the repertoire data. The aim of the study was to test whether cataloging public T cell receptors could identify signatures of past pathogen exposure. Of the approximately 400 genotyped donors, roughly 76% were placed in the genetic ancestry cluster associated with self-reported Caucasian donors. Across around 400 genotyped donors of the cohort, an average of approximately 240,000 unique TCR beta nucleotide sequences per donor were sequenced, and roughly 20% of those sequences were non-productive. High-throughput TCR immunosequencing, statistical association of individual TCRs with disease status, and machine learning were combined to predict cytomegalovirus infection status. In a later genetic analysis, genome-wide SNP genotypes for about 55% of the roughly 700 donors were used, and that subset was treated as a discovery cohort. The study used immunosequencing to profile the T cell repertoires of about 670 subjects and linked those repertoires to cytomegalovirus serostatus. All discovery cohort repertoires had been generated on a single sequencing platform. Class I and class II HLA loci were covered by the typing at four-digit resolution. Besides the first cohort of approximately 710 subjects, a separate validation cohort made up of about 120 different subjects was used. About 330 gigabases of sequencing data and around 88 million unique TCR sequences made up an early release that covered approximately 650 HLA-typed donors.

The cohort comprised some 730 healthy bone marrow donors. Cohort members were all nominally healthy when sampled, although unrecorded immune exposures were likely present. The donor was CMV seronegative and belonged to the group of 350 to 400 seronegative cohort members. Every donor gave a peripheral blood sample, and the peripheral blood mononuclear cells from that sample were used for TCR beta sequencing. The Qiagen DNeasy Blood Extraction Kit was used to extract genomic DNA from the blood cell samples. The library relied on the immunoSEQ multiplex PCR assay. For the multiplex PCR, a mixture combining 60 forward primers for TCR Vbeta segments and 13 reverse primers for TCR Jbeta segments was used. The CDR3 region of rearranged TCR beta genes was amplified from genomic DNA by a multiplex PCR assay. On the Illumina HiSeq System, the amplified TCR beta libraries were sequenced as 87-base-pair reads. On the study's bioinformatics: A later analysis tallied 75 million to 95 million unique TCR beta chains across the 700 or so repertoires, and some 10 million of those chains were shared by two or more donors. A nearest-neighbor algorithm error-corrected the raw reads and collapsed the reads into unique sequences, merging closely related sequences to remove PCR and sequencing errors. V, D and J gene segments were assigned by aligning CDR3 sequences to IMGT reference sequences. For a sequence to be retained, a match of at least six nucleotides was required to both a V gene segment and a J gene segment. Rearrangements were called productive when the CDR3 lacked stop codons and stayed in frame with V and J; all others were non-productive. Following IMGT convention, CDR3 was defined as the stretch from the second conserved V-encoded cysteine to the conserved J-encoded phenylalanine. The earlier analysis of roughly 590 of the donors excluded any sequence lacking an unambiguous match to a single V gene segment. An earlier analysis of some 500 of the donors classified V segments as functional when productive rearrangements were above 56.7% and as segregating when the standard deviation between donors was above 5%. A statistical classification framework was built to diagnose cytomegalovirus status from the catalog of TCR beta chain sequences. V and J gene assignment, in a later analysis, came from comparing TCR nucleotide sequences with IMGT/GENE-DB human TR gene sequences. A later analysis assigned CDR3 sequences and most-parsimonious VDJ recombination scenarios with the TCRdist pipeline. In a later analysis, every TCR beta chain was defined by the combination of its CDR3 amino acid sequence and its V-gene family, and reads without a unique V-gene family were dropped. As a way to deal with suspected cross-contamination and a sequencing artifact, a later analysis dropped 500 to 700 nucleotide sequences that were highly shared and had low generation probability. In a later analysis, a clonal expansion index was calculated for each public chain from normalized within-repertoire ranks of inferred template counts. In a later analysis, generation probabilities were computed with a VDJ recombination model fitted to out-of-frame rearrangements, and the resulting probabilities were checked against IGoR. In a later analysis, TCR-TCR, TCR-HLA and TCR-CMV co-occurrence was scored with hypergeometric tests, and a repertoire-size bias correction was applied to TCR pairs. A later analysis estimated false discovery rates by permuting HLA or CMV assignments 20 times. In a later analysis, co-occurring TCRs were grouped using DBSCAN, and TCRdist sequence similarity was added for clustering within HLA-allele-positive subsets. Repertoires with fewer than 30,000 or more than 120,000 public chains, plus five repertoires with anomalous nucleotide sharing, were excluded from co-occurrence clustering. TCRdb's version of the immuneACCESS table is confined to in-frame rearrangements and falls short of the full clone set. An unresolved V gene accounts for under half of the shortfall where checked; the remainder is of unknown origin. The V and J calls and clone size come from that table; D and trimming were worked out from the DNA. Recorded for this sample are some 200,000 clones; approximately 85% of them occurred a single time. The ten largest clones take up roughly 0.8% of the sample.

Notes on this clone: The antigen this receptor binds is unknown. One base away there is no much larger clone; base qualities are not given.

V ends up 10 bases short and J 6 bases short, with an unmatched junction base count of 11. The CDR1 and CDR2 encoded by the germline V gene are MDHEN and SYDVKM. The CDR3 has 14 amino acids, counting the end cysteine and phenylalanine. Kept here is only the CDR3 DNA, which spans 42 bases and is read in frame from base 1. What the research found in general, with its limitations: Compared with equally common non-associated chains, HLA-associated TCR beta chains in a later analysis were more clonally expanded and had lower generation probabilities. The authors suggested that the approach could potentially be generalized to other disease states and immunological phenotypes. In a later genetic analysis, a missense DCLRE1C variant was associated with V-gene and J-gene trimming of TCR beta chains, and the association was replicated in an independent cohort. The earlier analysis of 587 of the donors excluded 15 to 20 rarely observed V segments, including chromosome 9 orphons, because counts were too low. The only immune exposure information available for the cohort was CMV serostatus. While some public TCRs were present in many individuals, most TCR sequences turned up only very rarely across donors. Most CMV-associated TCR beta chains appeared to be HLA-restricted in a later analysis, and the HLA associations seemed to be driven largely by CMV exposure. The presence/absence analyses assumed that sequencing depth was roughly uniform across donors, and that assumption may not be true. Specific HLA alleles were associated with 15,000 to 20,000 TCR beta sequences at a false discovery rate of 0.05 in a later analysis. Linkage disequilibrium might explain the correlated functional status among segregating V segments, but an unknown experimental factor could not be excluded. Some IMGT-functional V segments, including TRBV6-2 and TRBV6-3, could not be told apart with the 87-base-pair reads, so those segments were excluded. A later analysis reported that several top co-occurrence clusters appeared linked to parvovirus B19, influenza, CMV and Epstein-Barr virus. Because some donors lacked HLA typing at each locus, the association tests relied only on the typed subset. The study listed approximately 150 TCR beta chains as associated with cytomegalovirus. Strong co-occurrence of HLA alleles, especially DR and DQ, made assigning TCR associations to individual alleles difficult. A few of the identified cytomegalovirus-associated TCR beta chains were confirmed in vitro to be specific for cytomegalovirus antigens. Cytomegalovirus status was reported to be diagnosed by the classifier with high specificity and sensitivity in both the original and validation cohorts. A later analysis found that TCR association rates varied across HLA loci, with DRB1 alleles showing the most associated TCRs and HLA-C alleles the fewest. Broadly in line with IMGT annotations, most TCR beta V segments showed up in productive rearrangements about 87% or about 30% of the time in an earlier analysis of several hundred of the donors. The sequencing pipeline was judged likely to have produced a cluster of highly shared sequence variants as a technical artifact. A further reported finding was that TCR beta sequences accurately predicted the HLA-A and HLA-B alleles for most subjects in the first cohort. Compared with the 666-donor mean, donors in an Asian-associated ancestry cluster had fewer N-insertions in productive TCRs, according to a later genetic analysis. This cohort had only TCR beta chains sequenced, and the lack of alpha or paired-chain data limited which features could be detected.

The clonotype comes from a woman in her late teens or twenties in good health and CMV-seronegative. Recombination joined TRBV28 with TRBJ2-7; TRBD2 lines up with 11 middle nucleotides. Sequencing was performed on PBMCs. The CDR3: CATGWGLADTEQYF. The nucleotides are TGTGCCACCGGCTGGGGACTAGCGGATACCGAGCAGTACTTC. The full variable domain, with segments outside the CDR3 supplied by the reference TRBV28 and TRBJ2-7 proteins, appears as DVKVTQSSRYLVKRTGEKVFLECVQDMDHENMFWYRQDPGLGLRLIYFSYDVKMKEKGDIPEGYSVSREKKERFSLILESASTNQTSMYLCATGWGLADTEQYFGPGTRLTVT.